This TCR beta chain was recorded in a study of regulatory T cells in long-lasting Graves disease. Arm-PCR with iRepertoire HTBI primers amplified the CDR3 regions for these TCR beta libraries. Per the study methods: Identification across samples found some 60 TRBV and around 15 TRBJ segments. TCRdb recomputed calls from the multiplex PCR reads with MiXCR, one row per CDR3 protein. The V and J calls come from TCRdb's annotation, not from the publication. The profile shows about 520,000 distinct CDR3 sequences, around 11% of them singletons. The time point was: newly diagnosed GD, antithyroid drugs for less than 3 months. Scientists built the TCR library using RNA that was extracted from PBMCs. The V gene's germline CDR1 is PRHDT and CDR2 FYEKMQ (reference sequence). With 2 bases clipped from V and 7 bases from J, the junction kept 6 bases outside the gene matches. The CDR3 covers 15 residues. This sample was also put to use in a study of T cells in Graves' hyperthyroidism and ophthalmopathy. That paper notes: Each diagnosis was grounded in clinical symptoms, serum thyroxine and TRAb, thyroid ultrasound, and orbital computed tomography.

The chain combines TRBV13 with TRBJ2-1; 9 bases fit TRBD1. This sequence was found in a woman aged 25 to 45 with Graves disease. The material was peripheral blood mononuclear cells (PBMCs), obtained at new diagnosis, from a patient treated with antithyroid drugs. The CDR3 region is CASSLPDRGGNEQFF. In DNA form, the CDR3 reads TGTGCCAGCAGCTTACCTGACAGGGGGGGGAATGAGCAGTTCTTC.